This TCR beta chain stems from a study of shared clonotypes between healthy human individuals. As for the study in general: Researchers drew samples from a couple of women and three men aged 18 to 49. Each donor's CD8 memory used one plate, CD8 naive two, each CD4 subset three.

There were no recent acute infections or vaccinations among the donors, who were healthy HIV-negative adults. Original processing notes: ImmunoSEQ output held junction-only sequences without quality scores, so filtering differed. The table came from immunoSEQ multiplex PCR; TCRdb's copy has only in-frame clones and leaves some out. V, J and clone size were drawn from that table, and D and trimming were deduced from the DNA. The sample has millions of clones, 80% to 95% seen once. Germline CDR1 reads SGHVS; CDR2 reads FQNEAQ. CDR3 length equals 15 residues. With 4 bases clipped from V and 11 bases from J, the junction kept 11 bases outside the gene matches.

The sequence was obtained from a man between 18 and 35 years old in good health. Some clones in this sample may be carry-over from other donors' samples. The chain employs TRBV7-8 and TRBJ1-1, with TRBD1 identical over 12 bases. Sequenced input: naive CD4+ T cells from PBMCs. Subset reported: CD45RA+ positively selected. The CDR3 sequence is CASSSGTGGMGRAFF. CDR3 sequence (DNA): TGTGCCAGCAGCTCGGGGACAGGGGGCATGGGAAGGGCTTTCTTT.